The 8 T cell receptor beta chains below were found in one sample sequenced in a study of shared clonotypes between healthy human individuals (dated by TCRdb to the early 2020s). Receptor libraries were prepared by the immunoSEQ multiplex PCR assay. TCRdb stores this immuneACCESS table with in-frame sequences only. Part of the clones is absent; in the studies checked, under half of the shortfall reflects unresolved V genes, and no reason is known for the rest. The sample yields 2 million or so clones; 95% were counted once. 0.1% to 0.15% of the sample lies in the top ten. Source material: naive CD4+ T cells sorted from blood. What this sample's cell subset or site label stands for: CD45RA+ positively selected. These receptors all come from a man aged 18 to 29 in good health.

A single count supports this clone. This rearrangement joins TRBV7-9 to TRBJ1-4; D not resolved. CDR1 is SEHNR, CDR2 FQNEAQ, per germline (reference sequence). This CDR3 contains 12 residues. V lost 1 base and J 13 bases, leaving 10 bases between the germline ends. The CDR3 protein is CASSLGLSGLFF. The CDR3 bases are TGTGCCAGCAGCTTAGGGCTCAGTGGACTGTTTTTT.

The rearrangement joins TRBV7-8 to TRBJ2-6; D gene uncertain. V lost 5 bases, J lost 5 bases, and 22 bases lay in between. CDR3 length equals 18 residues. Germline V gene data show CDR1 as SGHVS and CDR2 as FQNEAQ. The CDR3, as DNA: TGTGCCAGCAGCGAAAAACCGTTCCCACAAAGTCGGGCCAACGTCCTGACTTTC. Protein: CASSEKPFPQSRANVLTF.

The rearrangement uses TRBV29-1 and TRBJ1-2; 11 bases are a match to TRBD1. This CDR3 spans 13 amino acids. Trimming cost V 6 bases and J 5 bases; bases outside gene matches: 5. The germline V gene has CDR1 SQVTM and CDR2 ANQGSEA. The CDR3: CSVSRDRGYGYTF. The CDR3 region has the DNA TGCAGCGTGAGCCGGGACAGGGGGTATGGCTACACCTTC. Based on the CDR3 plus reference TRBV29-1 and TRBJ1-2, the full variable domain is SAVISQKPSRDICQRGTSLTIQCQVDSQVTMMFWYRQQPGQSLTLIATANQGSEATYESGFVIDKFPISRPNLTFSTLTVSNMSPEDSSIYLCSVSRDRGYGYTFGSGTRLTVV.

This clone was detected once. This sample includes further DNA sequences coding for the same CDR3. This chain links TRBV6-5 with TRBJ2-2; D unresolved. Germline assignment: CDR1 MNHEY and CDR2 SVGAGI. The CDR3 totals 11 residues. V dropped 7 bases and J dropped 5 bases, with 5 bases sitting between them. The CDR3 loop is CASKRTGELFF. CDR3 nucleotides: TGTGCCAGCAAACGAACCGGGGAGCTGTTTTTT.

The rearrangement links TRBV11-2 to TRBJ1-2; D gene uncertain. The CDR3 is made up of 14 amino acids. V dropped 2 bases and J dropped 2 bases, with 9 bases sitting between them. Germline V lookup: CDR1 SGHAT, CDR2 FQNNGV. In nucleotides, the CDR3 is TGTGCCAGCAGCTTAAAATCCAGCAACTATGGCTACACCTTC. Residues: CASSLKSSNYGYTF. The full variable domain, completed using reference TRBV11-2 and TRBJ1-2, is EAGVAQSPRYKIIEKRQSVAFWCNPISGHATLYWYQQILGQGPKLLIQFQNNGVVDDSQLPKDRFSAERLKGVDSTLKIQPAKLEDSAVYLCASSLKSSNYGYTFGSGTRLTVV.

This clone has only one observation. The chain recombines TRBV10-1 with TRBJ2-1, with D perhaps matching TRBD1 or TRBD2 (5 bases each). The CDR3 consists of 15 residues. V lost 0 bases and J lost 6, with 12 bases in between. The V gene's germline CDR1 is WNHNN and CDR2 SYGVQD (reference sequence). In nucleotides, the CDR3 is TGCGCCAGCAGTGAGTCTACGGGGCTGGGCAATGAGCAGTTCTTC. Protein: CASSESTGLGNEQFF.

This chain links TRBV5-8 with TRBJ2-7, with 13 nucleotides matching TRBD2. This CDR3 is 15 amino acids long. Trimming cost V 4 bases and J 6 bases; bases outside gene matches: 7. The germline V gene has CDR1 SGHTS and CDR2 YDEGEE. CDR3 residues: CASSLRGLAGIEQYF. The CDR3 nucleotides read TGTGCCAGCAGCCTTAGGGGACTAGCGGGAATCGAGCAGTACTTC.

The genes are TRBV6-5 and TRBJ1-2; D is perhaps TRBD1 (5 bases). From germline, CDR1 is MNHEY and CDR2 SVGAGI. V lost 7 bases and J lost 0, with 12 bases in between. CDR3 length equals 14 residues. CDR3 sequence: CASTARASNYGYTF. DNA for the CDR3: TGTGCCAGCACCGCCAGGGCCTCTAACTATGGCTACACCTTC.